The 23 T cell receptor beta chains below all came from one sample that was sequenced in a study of shared clonotypes between healthy human individuals. The data were produced by immunoSEQ multiplex PCR, yet TCRdb's version contains in-frame clones alone and is incomplete. In the table there are about 980,000 clones, around three quarters of which are singletons. The sample consisted of memory CD4+ T cells sorted from blood. Subset defined: CD45RA-negative fraction. The receptors derive from a man aged 18 to 30 in good health.

The chain employs TRBV18 and TRBJ2-7, with TRBD1 matching over 11 bases. Germline CDR1 KGHSH, CDR2 LQKENI. The CDR3 extends over 14 amino acids. V lost 4 bases, J lost 6 bases, and 5 bases stayed unmatched. The CDR3 bases are TGTGCCAGCTCACTAGGACAGGGGGCGCTCGAGCAGTACTTC. Translating gives CASSLGQGALEQYF.

V and J are TRBV19 and TRBJ1-5; possible D gene TRBD1, 6 bases. V lost 6 bases and J lost 0, with 15 bases in between. The CDR3 spans 16 residues. Germline V gene data show CDR1 as LNHDA and CDR2 as SQIVND (reference sequence). The CDR3: CASRETGTNSNQPQHF. CDR3 in DNA: TGTGCCAGTAGGGAAACAGGGACTAATAGCAATCAGCCCCAGCATTTT.

The chain combines TRBV5-1 with TRBJ1-4; 7 bases line up with TRBD1. The CDR3 contains 15 residues. V was pared by 2 bases and J by 5 bases, with 6 bases of the junction left unmatched. Germline V gene data show CDR1 as SGHRS and CDR2 as YFSETQ. The CDR3 spells CASSLSGTANEKLFF. In nucleotides, the CDR3 is TGCGCCAGCAGCTTATCCGGGACAGCGAATGAAAAACTGTTTTTT.

To note about this clone: Other DNA sequences in this specimen translate into the identical CDR3. The V gene is TRBV5-1, the J gene TRBJ1-5; no clear D. Germline lookup yields CDR1 SGHRS and CDR2 YFSETQ. The length of the CDR3 is 15 residues. V lost 0 bases, J lost 5 bases, and 12 bases lay in between. The CDR3 spells CASSLEGGLHQPQHF. DNA of the CDR3: TGCGCCAGCAGCTTGGAAGGAGGGCTCCATCAGCCCCAGCATTTT.

The rearrangement uses TRBV7-2 and TRBJ2-3, with unresolved D. V was shortened by 5 bases and J by 6 bases, with 12 bases between the two germline ends. The CDR3 length is 13 residues. Germline CDR1 and CDR2: SGHTA and FQGNSA. The CDR3: CASSRRYGDTQYF. CDR3 sequence (DNA): TGTGCCAGCAGCCGAAGATATGGGGATACGCAGTATTTT.

This sequence joins TRBV21-1 and TRBJ1-1. TRBV21-1 is given as a pseudogene. The CDR3 totals 13 residues. The DNA for the CDR3 is TGTGCCAGCAGTGCGGGCATTAGGGGTGAAGCTTTCTTT. Translating it yields CASSAGIRGEAFF.

Of note for this clone: A much larger clonotype is one base distant, so this may be a read error. This chain joins TRBV6-1 and TRBJ1-6, with 9 bases identical to TRBD1. This CDR3 has 15 amino acids. V trimming: 5 bases; J trimming: 6 bases; junction bases outside the gene matches: 5. Per germline, CDR1 MNHNS and CDR2 SASEGT. CDR3 region: CASSPGTGFNSPLHF. CDR3 DNA: TGTGCCAGCAGTCCCGGGACAGGGTTTAATTCACCCCTCCACTTT.

In DNA form, the CDR3 reads TGTGCCAGCAGTCGGGACCGCTACGAGCAGTACTTC. Its protein product is CASSRDRYEQYF. V is TRBV6-1 and J is TRBJ2-7; possibly TRBD1 or TRBD2 for D (5 bases each). V dropped 5 bases and J dropped 3 bases, with 8 bases sitting between them. Germline lookup yields CDR1 MNHNS and CDR2 SASEGT. This CDR3 region has 12 residues.

This sequence joins TRBV28 and TRBJ1-3, with D hard to call. The germline V and J ends were trimmed by 4 bases and 0 bases, with 10 bases remaining between them. Germline V lookup: CDR1 MDHEN, CDR2 SYDVKM. There are 15 residues in the CDR3. This CDR3 is CASSWESFSGNTIYF. DNA of the CDR3: TGTGCCAGCAGTTGGGAGTCTTTCTCTGGAAACACCATATATTTT. Full variable domain (missing parts from reference TRBV28 and TRBJ1-3): DVKVTQSSRYLVKRTGEKVFLECVQDMDHENMFWYRQDPGLGLRLIYFSYDVKMKEKGDIPEGYSVSREKKERFSLILESASTNQTSMYLCASSWESFSGNTIYFGEGSWLTVV.

The gene calls are TRBV2 and TRBJ1-4; D may be TRBD1 (6 bases). The CDR3 has 14 amino acids. CDR1 is SNHLY and CDR2 is FYNNEI in the germline V gene. Trimming removed 5 bases from V and 0 bases from J, with 7 bases in between. CDR3 region: CASSQGPTNEKLFF. The CDR3 nucleotides are TGTGCCAGCAGTCAGGGGCCAACTAATGAAAAACTGTTTTTT.

The rearrangement links TRBV4-3 to TRBJ1-2, with D possibly matching TRBD1 (5 bases). This CDR3 spans 15 amino acids. The germline V gene encodes CDR1 LGHNA and CDR2 YSLEER. Trimming left V 1 base short and J 4 bases short, with 13 bases between. Written as DNA, the CDR3 is TGCGCCAGCAGCCAAGTAGGGACCCTTAGCTATGGCTACACCTTC. Protein product: CASSQVGTLSYGYTF.

The CDR3 DNA follows: TGTGCCAGCAGCTCACCAACTAATGAAAAACTGTTTTTT. This codes for CASSSPTNEKLFF. The V and J genes are TRBV9 and TRBJ1-4; D gene uncertain. V gave up 4 bases and J gave up 0 bases, with 4 bases separating them. The CDR3 contains 13 residues. Germline CDR1 and CDR2: SGDLS and YYNGEE.

The chain combines TRBV5-4 with TRBJ2-7; TRBD1 or TRBD2 may be the D gene (5 bases each). From germline, CDR1 is SGHNT and CDR2 YYREEE (reference sequence). With 1 base removed from V and 6 bases from J, the gap between germline ends came to 17 bases. The CDR3 has 15 amino acids. CDR3 sequence: CASSLRAGRSSEQYF. DNA for the CDR3: TGTGCCAGCAGCTTGAGGGCAGGGAGAAGCAGCGAGCAGTACTTC.

This clone was seen a single time. This chain connects TRBV19 to TRBJ2-7, with 7 bases matching TRBD1. There are 13 residues in the CDR3. The ends lost 9 bases at V and 9 bases at J; junction bases unmatched: 14. Germline loops: CDR1 LNHDA, CDR2 SQIVND (reference sequence). Here the CDR3 reads CASESRDSRGQYF. The CDR3 nucleotides are TGTGCCAGCGAGTCCCGGGACAGTAGGGGGCAGTACTTC.

The count of this clone is one. The rearrangement links TRBV6-6 to TRBJ1-2; D ambiguous. The CDR3 is 13 residues long. Germline assignment: CDR1 MNHNY and CDR2 SVGAGI (reference sequence). The ends were cut back, 4 bases at V and 5 bases at J, with 11 bases in the middle. The CDR3, as DNA: TGTGCCAGCAGTTTCAGCGGGGATTATGGCTACACCTTC. Its protein product is CASSFSGDYGYTF.

The chain uses TRBV5-4 and TRBJ2-5; 7 nucleotides agree with TRBD2. With V trimmed by 1 base and J by 3 bases, 3 bases remained unmatched. The germline V gene encodes CDR1 SGHNT and CDR2 YYREEE (reference sequence). The CDR3 contains 14 residues. The CDR3, as DNA: TGTGCCAGCAGCTTGCCTAGCGGAAAAGAGACCCAGTACTTC. Translated: CASSLPSGKETQYF.

This chain connects TRBV6-6 to TRBJ1-1; 9 nucleotides align to TRBD1. This CDR3 has 15 residues. J gave up 1 base and V 5 bases, and 5 bases lay outside the gene matches. CDR1 is MNHNY and CDR2 is SVGAGI in the germline V gene (reference sequence). The CDR3 DNA reads TGTGCCAGCAGTCAACCGGGACAGGGGAACACTGAAGCTTTCTTT. Its translation is CASSQPGQGNTEAFF.

The CDR3, as DNA: TGTGCCTGGAGTAGCAGGGGGGAAGAAGCTTTCTTT. It is translated as CAWSSRGEEAFF. This sequence joins TRBV30 and TRBJ1-1; the match to TRBD1 covers 7 bases. The V gene end was trimmed by 2 bases and the J gene end by 8 bases; junction bases not matched to a gene: 5. The germline CDR1 and CDR2 sequences are GTSNPN and SVGIG (reference sequence). The CDR3 length is 12 residues.

This chain joins TRBV5-1 and TRBJ1-1, with a tentative D call TRBD1 (6 bases). V was cut by 4 bases and J by 1 base, with 11 bases left in between. The CDR3 is made up of 14 amino acids. CDR1 is SGHRS and CDR2 is YFSETQ in the germline V gene. CDR3 nucleotides: TGCGCCAGCAGCATACCGGACAGGAACACTGAAGCTTTCTTT. Amino acids: CASSIPDRNTEAFF.

The rearrangement uses TRBV19 and TRBJ2-7; D tentatively fits TRBD1 or TRBD2 (5 bases each). V lost 0 bases and J 5 bases, leaving 14 bases between the germline ends. Germline CDR1 reads LNHDA; CDR2 reads SQIVND (reference sequence). This CDR3 is built from 15 residues. The CDR3 bases are TGTGCCAGTAGTATAGATCAAACGTGGGGGAACGAGCAGTACTTC. It translates to CASSIDQTWGNEQYF.

The chain uses TRBV6-1 and TRBJ1-2, with TRBD1 as a possible D gene (6 bases). CDR3 size: 13 residues. Germline V gene data show CDR1 as MNHNS and CDR2 as SASEGT. Trimming cost V 4 bases and J 4 bases, with 10 bases left between them. The CDR3 bases are TGTGCCAGCAGTGTCGAACAGGGCTATGGCTACACCTTC. It specifies CASSVEQGYGYTF.

The chain is built from TRBV5-4 and TRBJ2-3; TRBD2 agrees at 7 bases. The length of the CDR3 is 16 residues. The junction had 13 bases not matched to a gene; V was cut back by 7 bases and J by 2 bases. CDR1 and CDR2 (germline): SGHNT, YYREEE (reference sequence). The CDR3 loop is CASGKYSGGPTDTQYF. CDR3 nucleotide sequence: TGTGCCAGCGGGAAGTATTCGGGGGGACCCACAGATACGCAGTATTTT.

The rearrangement links TRBV5-4 to TRBJ1-2; weak D call: TRBD1 (5 bases). From germline, CDR1 is SGHNT and CDR2 YYREEE (reference sequence). This CDR3 is 15 amino acids long. Trimming left V 0 bases short and J 4 bases short, with 13 bases between. The CDR3 region is CASSLVQDQGYGYTF. The CDR3 coding sequence is TGTGCCAGCAGCTTGGTACAGGACCAGGGCTATGGCTACACCTTC. Complete variable domain (other parts from reference TRBV5-4 and TRBJ1-2): ETGVTQSPTHLIKTRGQQVTLRCSSQSGHNTVSWYQQALGQGPQFIFQYYREEENGRGNFPPRFSGLQFPNYSSELNVNALELDDSALYLCASSLVQDQGYGYTFGSGTRLTVV.